These 30 T cell receptor beta chains originate from one sample sequenced in a study of blood T cell repertoires in COVID-19. Measured with immunoSEQ multiplex PCR; TCRdb has only the in-frame clones, and not every one. The sample includes 150,000 to 200,000 clones, over 90% of them seen just once. What was sequenced was peripheral blood. Receptor source: an older woman with COVID-19, enrolled during active disease.

The J gene is TRBJ2-2, the V gene TRBV10-3, with 12 positions matching TRBD2. CDR3 length: 22 residues. The germline gives CDR1 ENHRY, CDR2 SYGVKD. V shed 1 base, J shed 4 bases, and the junction held 19 bases outside the gene matches. The CDR3 loop is CAISEFRQAIRTSGETTGELFF. For the CDR3, the DNA is TGTGCCATCAGTGAGTTCCGGCAGGCGATACGGACTAGCGGGGAAACCACCGGGGAGCTGTTTTTT.

The chain links TRBV12-3 or TRBV12-4 to TRBJ1-6; no clear D. Trimming stripped 5 bases from V and 9 bases from J, with 11 bases between. The CDR3 runs 13 residues. The CDR3 reads CASSAGSPSPLHF. The CDR3 nucleotides are TGTGCCAGCAGTGCCGGTTCCCCTTCACCCCTCCACTTT.

The gene calls are TRBV9 and TRBJ2-7; no reliable D call. The V gene lost 3 bases and the J gene lost 3 bases, with 13 bases spanning the gap. Germline V lookup: CDR1 SGDLS, CDR2 YYNGEE. CDR3 length equals 14 residues. The CDR3 DNA reads as TGTGCCAGCAGCGCTTTTGCAGGAATCTACGAGCAGTACTTC. Translation gives CASSAFAGIYEQYF.

The count of this clone is one. The chain recombines TRBV7-2 with TRBJ1-1; D is unclear. This CDR3 is 15 amino acids long. From germline, CDR1 is SGHTA and CDR2 FQGNSA. V dropped 0 bases and J dropped 3 bases, with 11 bases sitting between them. CDR3: CASSLAMGGYTEAFF. CDR3 nucleotide sequence: TGTGCCAGCAGCTTAGCTATGGGAGGGTACACTGAAGCTTTCTTT.

J is TRBJ1-1 and V is TRBV6-6, with 7 bases matching TRBD1. CDR1 MNHNY and CDR2 SVGAGI come from the germline V gene (reference sequence). This CDR3 spans 13 amino acids. V dropped 7 bases and J dropped 6; count of bases not matched to a gene: 8. CDR3 in DNA: TGTGCCAGCACCAACAGGGGATGGTCTGAAGCTTTCTTT. Protein product: CASTNRGWSEAFF.

The V and J genes are TRBV28 and TRBJ1-3; D unresolved. This CDR3 comprises 15 residues. Germline CDR1 MDHEN, CDR2 SYDVKM. V was cut by 4 bases and J by 4 bases, with 14 bases left in between. CDR3 sequence: CASSSRPAGGNTIYF. In DNA form, the CDR3 reads TGTGCCAGCAGTTCTCGACCCGCGGGGGGAAACACCATATATTTT.

The chain employs TRBV5-6 and TRBJ1-3; maybe TRBD1 (6 bases). Trimming left V 3 bases short and J 2 bases short, with 6 bases between. CDR1 SGHDT and CDR2 YYEEEE come from the germline V gene. The CDR3 spans 13 residues. CDR3 in amino acids: CASSYRAGNTIYF. The DNA for the CDR3 is TGTGCCAGCAGCTACAGGGCTGGAAACACCATATATTTT.

The gene calls are TRBV19 and TRBJ1-4; 8 bases fit TRBD1. The length of the CDR3 is 15 residues. V was clipped by 9 bases and J by 2 bases; unmatched bases: 8. CDR1 and CDR2 (germline): LNHDA, SQIVND (reference sequence). This CDR3 reads CARWARQGTNEKLFF. The CDR3 DNA sequence: TGTGCCAGGTGGGCTAGACAGGGGACTAATGAAAAACTGTTTTTT.

V usage is TRBV6-4 and J usage is TRBJ2-7; D perhaps matches TRBD1 (6 bases). The CDR3 consists of 13 residues. CDR1 MRHNA and CDR2 SNTAGT come from the germline V gene. V dropped 4 bases and J dropped 5 bases, with 12 bases sitting between them. CDR3 residues: CASSAETGDEQYF. Here the CDR3 DNA reads TGTGCCAGCAGTGCCGAGACAGGAGACGAGCAGTACTTC.

Here the CDR3 DNA reads TGTGCCAGCAGCCGTTCCCGACAGGGTAATAATTCACCCCTCCACTTT. Translation gives CASSRSRQGNNSPLHF. V and J are TRBV5-4 and TRBJ1-6; 7 positions agree with TRBD1. Trimming took 4 bases from V and 5 from J; bases not matched to a gene: 9. The CDR3 extends over 16 amino acids. Germline V gene sequence: CDR1 SGHNT, CDR2 YYREEE (reference sequence).

The gene calls are TRBV7-2 and TRBJ1-6; TRBD1 aligns across 8 bases. The germline V gene encodes CDR1 SGHTA and CDR2 FQGNSA. Trimming cost V 4 bases and J 5 bases; bases outside gene matches: 7. The CDR3 contains 16 residues. This CDR3 is CASSSHGQGNNSPLHF. The CDR3 nucleotides read TGTGCCAGCAGCTCGCACGGACAGGGCAATAATTCACCCCTCCACTTT.

The rearrangement uses TRBV28 and TRBJ1-5, with D tentatively TRBD1 (5 bases). This CDR3 is built from 12 residues. V was trimmed by 6 bases and J by 6 bases, leaving 9 bases between them. Germline loops: CDR1 MDHEN, CDR2 SYDVKM. The CDR3 here is CASSQGVQPQHF. DNA of the CDR3: TGTGCCAGCAGCCAGGGTGTTCAGCCCCAGCATTTT.

A single count supports this clone. The rearrangement joins TRBV7-8 to TRBJ1-3, with a tentative D call TRBD1 (6 bases). CDR3 length: 14 residues. Germline V gene lookup returns CDR1 SGHVS and CDR2 FQNEAQ. V shed 1 base and J shed 2 bases, with 6 bases lying between them. The CDR3 coding sequence is TGTGCCAGCAGCTTAGGACAGGCTGGAAACACCATATATTTT. This sequence encodes CASSLGQAGNTIYF.

The CDR3, as DNA: TGTGCCAGCAGCCCTAGCGGGGGGCCCGACAATGAGCAGTTCTTC. Residues: CASSPSGGPDNEQFF. The genes are TRBV5-4 and TRBJ2-1, with TRBD2 matching over 11 bases. Germline V gene data show CDR1 as SGHNT and CDR2 as YYREEE (reference sequence). CDR3 length: 15 residues. V lost 4 bases, J lost 5 bases, and 5 bases stayed unmatched.

The chain is built from TRBV7-6 and TRBJ1-1; 7 bases line up with TRBD1. CDR3 length: 17 residues. J gave up 0 bases and V 4 bases, and 11 bases lay outside the gene matches. Germline V gene data show CDR1 as SGHVS and CDR2 as FNYEAQ. The CDR3 protein is CASSSPGAGQLNTEAFF. CDR3 DNA: TGTGCCAGCAGCTCCCCCGGTGCGGGACAGTTGAACACTGAAGCTTTCTTT.

This chain links TRBV19 with TRBJ2-5; 10 bases agree with TRBD2. Germline V gene data show CDR1 as LNHDA and CDR2 as SQIVND (reference sequence). The V segment lost 5 bases and the J segment 0 bases; nucleotides outside the gene matches: 0. This CDR3 spans 14 amino acids. This CDR3 reads CASSLAGDQETQYF. The CDR3 bases are TGTGCCAGTAGTCTAGCGGGGGACCAAGAGACCCAGTACTTC.

The gene calls are TRBV4-1 and TRBJ2-7; 8 bases match TRBD1. This CDR3 contains 15 residues. J gave up 2 bases and V 3 bases, and 6 bases lay outside the gene matches. Germline lookup yields CDR1 MGHRA and CDR2 YSYEKL. DNA for the CDR3: TGCGCCAGCAGCCACCGACAGGGGAGGACCTACGAGCAGTACTTC. This translates into CASSHRQGRTYEQYF.

The chain joins TRBV6-2 or TRBV6-3 to TRBJ2-3; TRBD2 agrees at 9 bases. V dropped 2 bases and J dropped 4; count of bases not matched to a gene: 7. CDR1 is MNHEY and CDR2 is SVGEGT in the germline V gene. CDR3 length: 16 residues. The CDR3 reads CASSYVSGGLADTQYF. The CDR3 DNA reads as TGTGCCAGCAGTTACGTAAGCGGGGGGCTCGCAGATACGCAGTATTTT.

The J gene is TRBJ1-6, the V gene TRBV3-1 (or the pseudogene TRBV3-2); 8 nucleotides align to TRBD1. This CDR3 is 13 amino acids long. V was pared by 6 bases and J by 7 bases, with 2 bases of the junction left unmatched. Looked up from germline, CDR1 is LGHDT and CDR2 is YNNKEL (reference sequence). CDR3: CASRTGANSPLHF. The DNA of the CDR3 is TGTGCCAGCAGGACAGGGGCCAATTCACCCCTCCACTTT.

The CDR3 sequence is CASSQGQTNTEAFF. Written as DNA, the CDR3 is TGTGCCAGCTCACAGGGACAGACGAACACTGAAGCTTTCTTT. The chain carries TRBV18 and TRBJ1-1; TRBD1 matches 7 bases. The CDR3 extends over 14 amino acids. Unmatched junction bases numbered 3, after V lost 4 bases and J lost 1 base. The germline gives CDR1 KGHSH, CDR2 LQKENI.

The chain joins TRBV5-1 to TRBJ1-2; tentative D call: TRBD1 (6 bases). Trimming removed 3 bases at V and 3 bases at J, with 12 bases between. CDR1 SGHRS and CDR2 YFSETQ come from the germline V gene. CDR3 length equals 14 residues. CDR3 nucleotides: TGCGCCAGCAGCTATACAGGGTACCACTATGGCTACACCTTC. Translating it yields CASSYTGYHYGYTF.

The chain joins TRBV29-1 to TRBJ1-1, with 10 nucleotides matching TRBD1. This CDR3 region has 12 residues. With V trimmed by 7 bases and J by 4 bases, 3 bases remained unmatched. Germline V gives CDR1 SQVTM, CDR2 ANQGSEA. The CDR3 here is CSARTGGTEAFF. As DNA, the CDR3 is TGCAGCGCCAGGACAGGGGGCACTGAAGCTTTCTTT.

CDR3 sequence reads: CATSPGLLTQSSYNEQFF. The CDR3 coding sequence is TGTGCCACCAGCCCGGGACTTTTAACCCAAAGCTCCTACAATGAGCAGTTCTTC. J is TRBJ2-1 and V is TRBV15, with D possibly TRBD2 on 6 matching bases. V was pared by 5 bases and J by 0 bases, with 20 bases between. In germline, CDR1 is LNHNV, CDR2 YYDKDF (reference sequence). The CDR3 is 18 amino acids.

The CDR3 loop is CASSLAGGSNYGYTF. As DNA, the CDR3 is TGCGCCAGCAGCCTGGCGGGGGGCTCCAACTATGGCTACACCTTC. The chain combines TRBV5-1 with TRBJ1-2; tentatively, D is TRBD1 (6 bases). In germline, CDR1 is SGHRS, CDR2 YFSETQ. Trimming shortened V by 4 bases and J by 2 bases, and 15 bases separated the two germline ends. CDR3 length: 15 residues.

The V and J genes are TRBV4-3 and TRBJ1-1; D uncertain. V lost 2 bases and J lost 2, with 6 bases in between. Germline-derived CDR1 and CDR2 are LGHNA and YSLEER. The CDR3 extends over 13 amino acids. The CDR3 nucleotides read TGCGCCAGCAGCCAACAACAAAACACTGAAGCTTTCTTT. Translating it yields CASSQQQNTEAFF.

The V and J genes are TRBV9 and TRBJ2-6, with a tentative D call TRBD2 (5 bases). V was trimmed by 2 bases and J by 2 bases, leaving 17 bases between them. CDR3 size: 18 residues. Germline assignment: CDR1 SGDLS and CDR2 YYNGEE. CDR3 amino acids: CASSVPPNPGAGANVLTF. The CDR3 DNA is TGTGCCAGCAGCGTTCCCCCCAACCCCGGGGCTGGGGCCAACGTCCTGACTTTC.

The rearrangement joins TRBV6-1 to TRBJ2-2; possible D gene TRBD2, 7 bases. V was pared by 2 bases and J by 2 bases, with 12 bases between. CDR1 is MNHNS and CDR2 is SASEGT in the germline V gene. This CDR3 comprises 16 residues. The CDR3 protein is CASSERGGINTGELFF. DNA of the CDR3: TGTGCCAGCAGTGAAAGGGGGGGAATTAACACCGGGGAGCTGTTTTTT.

The rearrangement links TRBV19 to TRBJ2-5, with 9 bases that match TRBD2. The CDR3 extends over 15 amino acids. J was trimmed by 2 bases and V by 4 bases; bases with no gene match: 5. The germline CDR1 and CDR2 sequences are LNHDA and SQIVND (reference sequence). The CDR3 loop is CASSKIAGDQETQYF. In DNA, the CDR3 is TGTGCCAGTAGTAAAATAGCGGGGGATCAAGAGACCCAGTACTTC.

The chain carries TRBV30 and TRBJ1-1, with D possibly being TRBD1 (5 bases). CDR3 size: 13 residues. Germline V gene sequence: CDR1 GTSNPN, CDR2 SVGIG (reference sequence). The V and J ends lost 3 bases and 5 bases respectively, with 13 bases between them. In nucleotides, the CDR3 is TGTGCCTGGAGAGCCGGGGGTTGGACTGAAGCTTTCTTT. Translation: CAWRAGGWTEAFF.

The chain links TRBV6-1 to TRBJ1-6, with D perhaps TRBD1 (6 bases). The CDR3 is 14 residues long. The germline CDR1 and CDR2 sequences are MNHNS and SASEGT. The V gene lost 0 bases and the J gene lost 7 bases, with 7 bases spanning the gap. The CDR3, as DNA: TGTGCCAGCAGTGAAGCAGGGACAAATTCACCCCTCCACTTT. Translating gives CASSEAGTNSPLHF.